The clone carrying this T cell receptor beta chain was recorded many times. Its target is unknown. Using its own MiXCR run on the reads, TCRdb lists one record per CDR3 protein. Of 200,000 to 300,000 distinct CDR3 sequences listed, roughly an eighth are singletons. The sample comes from a study of T cell repertoires in cytomegalovirus infection. Overall study findings and caveats: There were HLA-C-restricted CMV-specific TCR beta clonotypes dominating the ex vivo response.

Trimming took 6 bases from V and 2 from J, leaving 17 bases between them. This CDR3 is 15 amino acids long. Looked up from germline, CDR1 is MDHEN and CDR2 is SYDVKM. The sample taken for sequencing was PBMCs. V is TRBV28 and J is TRBJ2-7; tentatively, D is TRBD1 (6 bases). The origin of this receptor is a human donor in good health (CMV status not recorded). Some clones in this sample may be carry-over from other donors' samples. CDR3 nucleotide sequence: TGTGCCAGCAGACCGTACCGGGACATCGCCTACGAGCAGTACTTC. Its protein is CASRPYRDIAYEQYF.